The 4 T cell receptor beta chains in this list originate from one sample, sequenced in a study of cytomegalovirus exposure and HLA in healthy donors. Clones were sequenced by immunoSEQ multiplex PCR, and TCRdb holds only the in-frame ones, with some missing. The data show under 250,000 clones, just over 90% seen once. Sequencing was done on a sample of PBMCs. These receptors were collected from a woman between 18 and 29 years old in good health and CMV-seronegative.

The chain couples TRBV6-1 to TRBJ2-5; a possible D gene is TRBD1 (5 bases). Germline V gene data show CDR1 as MNHNS and CDR2 as SASEGT. Trimming took off 5 bases at V and 5 bases at J, with 15 bases between the two ends. CDR3 length: 14 residues. The CDR3 sequence: CASSFRQNPETQYF. The CDR3 DNA sequence: TGTGCCAGCAGTTTTAGACAGAACCCCGAGACCCAGTACTTC.

This chain uses TRBV5-6 with TRBJ1-4, with D uncertain. The length of the CDR3 is 16 residues. V was cut by 0 bases and J by 4 bases, with 13 bases left in between. Germline V CDR1 and CDR2: SGHDT, YYEEEE. For the CDR3, the DNA is TGTGCCAGCAGCTTGGGGAGTAGGCAGATTAATGAAAAACTGTTTTTT. It yields the protein CASSLGSRQINEKLFF.

The chain joins TRBV19 to TRBJ2-7, with a possible D match to TRBD2 (7 bases). CDR1 is LNHDA and CDR2 is SQIVND in the germline V gene (reference sequence). V lost 6 bases and J 4 bases, leaving 16 bases between the germline ends. CDR3 size: 14 residues. CDR3 amino acids: CASSSRGATYEQYF. The CDR3 region has the DNA TGTGCCAGTAGCTCCCGGGGGGCGACATACGAGCAGTACTTC.

V usage is TRBV2 and J usage is TRBJ2-7; 13 nucleotides agree with TRBD2. There are 14 residues in the CDR3. Germline trimming cut 6 bases from V and 4 bases from J; bases unmatched to any gene: 3. CDR1 SNHLY and CDR2 FYNNEI come from the germline V gene. The chain's CDR3 is CASRGLAGPYEQYF. DNA for the CDR3: TGTGCCAGCAGGGGACTAGCGGGGCCGTACGAGCAGTACTTC.